Below are 3 T cell receptor beta chains sequenced from a single sample in a study of shared clonotypes between healthy human individuals. Profiling relied on immunoSEQ multiplex PCR, and the TCRdb table lists in-frame clones only, not all of them. The table shows 1,400,000 or so clones, with around 98.5% occurring only once. Sequencing was carried out using naive CD4+ T cells sorted from blood. As to subset: CD45RA+ positively selected. These receptors all stem from a man aged 25 to 40 in good health.

This clone has a single count. The rearrangement joins TRBV28 to TRBJ2-7; D unclear. There are 17 residues in the CDR3. V was trimmed by 2 bases and J by 7 bases, leaving 24 bases between them. Germline values: CDR1 MDHEN, CDR2 SYDVKM. The CDR3 is CASSLPFRLPPRGEQYF. The CDR3 DNA reads as TGTGCCAGCAGTTTACCCTTCCGACTCCCCCCAAGAGGAGAGCAGTACTTC.

This clone has only one observation. J is TRBJ1-5 and V is TRBV28; D is uncertain. The CDR3 spans 15 residues. In germline, CDR1 is MDHEN, CDR2 SYDVKM. V was shortened by 2 bases and J by 4 bases, with 12 bases between the two germline ends. The CDR3 coding sequence is TGTGCCAGCAGTTTAGCGTTCTTGCGAAATCAGCCCCAGCATTTT. Its translation: CASSLAFLRNQPQHF.

J is TRBJ2-3 and V is TRBV10-2, with D hard to call. The CDR3 has 14 residues. Looked up from germline, CDR1 is WSHSY and CDR2 is SAAADI. V gave up 8 bases and J gave up 2 bases, with 14 bases separating them. The CDR3 region is CASSVGGTTDTQYF. CDR3 sequence (DNA): TGCGCCAGCTCGGTTGGCGGAACCACAGATACGCAGTATTTT.